These T cell receptor beta chains were read from a single sample in a study of CD8 T cells in Susac syndrome. MiXCR, run by TCRdb on the immunoSEQ multiplex PCR reads, gives a single entry per CDR3 protein. The data hold 170,000 or so distinct CDR3 sequences, with over 85% observed a single time. Sequenced material: CD4+ T cells from PBMCs. The receptors stem from a human donor with multiple sclerosis. Both conserved end residues are part of each CDR3. D genes are given only for firm matches. The listing skips clone size in some rows; elsewhere it reads once, few, many or a size class.

v_gene,abundance,j_gene,d_gene,CDR3nt,CDR3aa
TRBV20-1,-,TRBJ2-7,TRBD2,TGCAGTGCTAGGGCGCCTGGCGGGAGTGGGGCCGAGCAGTACTTC,CSARAPGGSGAEQYF
TRBV5-4,-,TRBJ2-7,TRBD1,TGTGCCAGCAGCTTGCCCGGGACAGGGAGGTACGAGCAGTACTTC,CASSLPGTGRYEQYF
TRBV3-1,-,TRBJ1-2,TRBD1,TGTGCCAGCAGCCAAGAATTAGGGGGCCTCACTCTCTCGGATCGTGGCTACACCTTC,CASSQELGGLTLSDRGYTF
TRBV30,few,TRBJ2-7,-,TGTGCCTGGAGTGTATGGGACGAGCAGTACTTC,CAWSVWDEQYF
TRBV5-1,-,TRBJ2-1,TRBD2,TGCGCCAGCAGCACAAACACGGCTAGCGGGGGGTACAATGAGCAGTTCTTC,CASSTNTASGGYNEQFF
TRBV7-2,-,TRBJ1-1,TRBD1,TGTGCCAGCAGCTTAGATGGACAGGGGACTGAAGCTTTCTTT,CASSLDGQGTEAFF
TRBV6-5,-,TRBJ2-7,TRBD2,TGTGCCAGCAGTTTCGGGACTAGCGAGTCCTACGAGCAGTACTTC,CASSFGTSESYEQYF
TRBV7-9,-,TRBJ1-1,-,TGTGCCAGCAGCTTTCTCCAGGGTGGTACTGAAGCTTTCTTT,CASSFLQGGTEAFF
TRBV24-1,-,TRBJ2-3,-,TGTGCCACCAGTGCCCAGCCCGGAGATACGCAGTATTTT,CATSAQPGDTQYF
TRBV7-6,-,TRBJ2-5,-,TGTGCCAGCAGCTCCCCCTACAAAGAGACCCAGTACTTC,CASSSPYKETQYF
TRBV6-2/TRBV6-3,-,TRBJ2-1,-,TGTGCCAGCAGTTACAGAGGGCCGCCTAATGAGCAGTTCTTC,CASSYRGPPNEQFF
TRBV9,-,TRBJ1-2,TRBD1,TGTGCCAGCAGCCCCGACCCTGGGACAGAAGAGTATGGCTACACCTTC,CASSPDPGTEEYGYTF
TRBV20-1,-,TRBJ2-1,TRBD2,TGCAGTGCTAGAGGCGTGTCGGGAGGCTACAATGAGCAGTTCTTC,CSARGVSGGYNEQFF
TRBV12-3/TRBV12-4,-,TRBJ2-3,-,TGTGCCAGCAGTTTAGCCCGGGCCTCTAGCACAGATACGCAGTATTTT,CASSLARASSTDTQYF
TRBV19,few,TRBJ2-4,-,TGTGCCAGTATGAGGGGAGTCTCGGACATTCAGTACTTC,CASMRGVSDIQYF
TRBV20-1,-,TRBJ1-5,-,TGCAGTGCAATAGGGGGGAGCAATCAGCCCCAGCATTTT,CSAIGGSNQPQHF
TRBV30,-,TRBJ1-5,-,TGTGCCTGGAATGCAGGTTTCGATCAGCCCCAGCATTTT,CAWNAGFDQPQHF
TRBV20-1,-,TRBJ1-5,-,TGCAGTGCTCCGGATAGTTCCAATCAGCCCCAGCATTTT,CSAPDSSNQPQHF
TRBV7-2,-,TRBJ2-7,TRBD2,TGTGCCAGCAGCTTAGGAGGGACTAGCGGGAGTGAGCAGTACTTC,CASSLGGTSGSEQYF
TRBV29-1,-,TRBJ2-1,TRBD2,TGCAGCGCACAACTGGGGGAGGGCGAGCAGTTCTTC,CSAQLGEGEQFF
TRBV4-3,once,TRBJ1-2,TRBD1,TGCGCCAGCAGCCCTGGGACAGGGGTGAGTGGCTACACCTTC,CASSPGTGVSGYTF
TRBV20-1,-,TRBJ2-7,-,TGCAGTGCTAGCCGGGGCTTTAGCGAATACGAGCAGTACTTC,CSASRGFSEYEQYF
TRBV30,-,TRBJ1-2,-,TGTGCCTGGAGTGTACGGGGAAATCGAGGCTACACCTTC,CAWSVRGNRGYTF
TRBV6-1,-,TRBJ1-1,-,TGTGCCAGCAGTGAAGGCTGGGGGGCGAACACTGAAGCTTTCTTT,CASSEGWGANTEAFF
TRBV9,-,TRBJ2-1,TRBD2,TGTGCCAGCTCCCTTCGGGGGGTAAATTTCGATGAGCAGTTCTTC,CASSLRGVNFDEQFF